The rows below give T cell receptor beta chains drawn from one sample of a study of beta chain features in type 1 diabetes. Assay: immunoSEQ multiplex PCR; the TCRdb copy retains only in-frame clones and omits some. The table lists under 900,000 clones, roughly 17% of them singletons. Sequencing input: naive CD4+ T cells from blood. These receptors all stem from a woman aged 18-29 years in good health. The CDR3 runs from the conserved cysteine through the conserved F or W. A D gene is named only where the DNA matches it firmly. The listing skips clone size in some rows; elsewhere it reads once, few, many or a size class.

CDR3aa: CASSPTNEQFF
CDR3nt: TGTGCCAGCAGCCCGACCAATGAGCAGTTCTTC
v_gene: TRBV7-2
j_gene: TRBJ2-1
d_gene: .
abundance: few

CDR3aa: CASRPGFDPPTQYF
CDR3nt: TGTGCCAGCAGGCCAGGATTCGACCCCCCTACGCAGTATTTT
v_gene: TRBV6-1
j_gene: TRBJ2-3
d_gene: .
abundance: .

CDR3aa: CASSSGTGSVNEQFF
CDR3nt: TGTGCCAGCAGTTCCGGGACAGGGTCGGTCAATGAGCAGTTCTTC
v_gene: TRBV6-5
j_gene: TRBJ2-1
d_gene: TRBD1
abundance: few

CDR3aa: CASSADFSSYEQYF
CDR3nt: TGTGCCAGCAGTGCGGACTTCAGCTCCTACGAGCAGTACTTC
v_gene: TRBV28
j_gene: TRBJ2-7
d_gene: .
abundance: .

CDR3aa: CASSQLDRGRNLFDTGELFF
CDR3nt: TGTGCCAGCAGCCAACTCGACAGGGGGCGCAATTTGTTCGACACCGGGGAGCTGTTTTTT
v_gene: TRBV4-2
j_gene: TRBJ2-2
d_gene: TRBD1
abundance: .

CDR3aa: CASKGRAAGGETQYF
CDR3nt: TGTGCCAGTAAGGGGAGGGCCGCGGGTGGAGAGACCCAGTACTTC
v_gene: TRBV27
j_gene: TRBJ2-5
d_gene: TRBD2
abundance: few

CDR3aa: CASSPQFSGSFEQFF
CDR3nt: TGTGCCAGCAGCCCCCAATTTAGCGGGAGTTTTGAGCAGTTCTTC
v_gene: TRBV7-9
j_gene: TRBJ2-1
d_gene: TRBD2
abundance: few

CDR3aa: CASSSPIRGNEAQYF
CDR3nt: TGTGCCAGCAGTTCCCCCATACGGGGTAACGAGGCCCAGTACTTC
v_gene: TRBV6-5
j_gene: TRBJ2-5
d_gene: .
abundance: few

CDR3aa: CASRRTGWSNQPQHF
CDR3nt: TGTGCCAGCAGGAGGACAGGGTGGAGCAATCAGCCCCAGCATTTT
v_gene: TRBV27
j_gene: TRBJ1-5
d_gene: TRBD1
abundance: .

CDR3aa: CASSPGTSVYEQYF
CDR3nt: TGTGCCAGCAGCCCGGGGACTAGCGTCTACGAGCAGTACTTC
v_gene: TRBV7-8
j_gene: TRBJ2-7
d_gene: TRBD2
abundance: .

CDR3aa: CASSLVGGYNEQFF
CDR3nt: TGTGCCAGCAGCTTGGTGGGAGGTTACAATGAGCAGTTCTTC
v_gene: TRBV5-4
j_gene: TRBJ2-1
d_gene: .
abundance: .

CDR3aa: CASSTQGVAYNEQFF
CDR3nt: TGTGCCAGCAGCACACAGGGGGTCGCCTACAATGAGCAGTTCTTC
v_gene: TRBV5-4
j_gene: TRBJ2-1
d_gene: TRBD1
abundance: .

CDR3aa: CASSDFAGQETQYF
CDR3nt: TGTGCCAGCTCGGATTTCGCGGGGCAAGAGACCCAGTACTTC
v_gene: TRBV18
j_gene: TRBJ2-5
d_gene: .
abundance: .

CDR3aa: CASQRLGGPAYEQYF
CDR3nt: TGTGCCAGCCAACGATTGGGGGGGCCAGCCTACGAGCAGTACTTC
v_gene: TRBV14
j_gene: TRBJ2-7
d_gene: .
abundance: .

CDR3aa: CASSARTSSYNEQFF
CDR3nt: TGTGCCAGCAGCGCCCGGACGAGCTCCTACAATGAGCAGTTCTTC
v_gene: TRBV9
j_gene: TRBJ2-1
d_gene: .
abundance: .

CDR3aa: CASSPRGGYTEAFF
CDR3nt: TGTGCCAGCAGCCCCCGGGGGGGGTACACTGAAGCTTTCTTT
v_gene: TRBV5-8
j_gene: TRBJ1-1
d_gene: .
abundance: .

CDR3aa: CASRRYGVSYEQYF
CDR3nt: TGTGCCAGCAGACGTTACGGGGTATCCTACGAGCAGTACTTC
v_gene: TRBV28
j_gene: TRBJ2-7
d_gene: .
abundance: .

CDR3aa: CASSRTGGVRELFF
CDR3nt: TGTGCCAGCAGTAGGACAGGGGGCGTTAGGGAGCTGTTTTTT
v_gene: TRBV6-1
j_gene: TRBJ2-2
d_gene: TRBD1
abundance: .

CDR3aa: CASSVRDREFCEPETQYF
CDR3nt: TGTGCCAGCAGCGTCCGGGACAGGGAGTTTTGTGAACCAGAGACCCAGTACTTC
v_gene: TRBV21-1
j_gene: TRBJ2-5
d_gene: .
abundance: few

CDR3aa: CASSVEGGLTSGANVLTF
CDR3nt: TGTGCCAGCAGCGTAGAAGGGGGTCTCACCTCTGGGGCCAACGTCCTGACTTTC
v_gene: TRBV9
j_gene: TRBJ2-6
d_gene: .
abundance: few

CDR3aa: CASSFTTSLHEQYF
CDR3nt: TGTGCCAGCAGCTTCACGACATCTCTCCACGAGCAGTACTTC
v_gene: TRBV7-6
j_gene: TRBJ2-7
d_gene: .
abundance: few

CDR3aa: CASSQEVAGGPVREQFF
CDR3nt: TGTGCCAGCAGCCAAGAGGTAGCGGGAGGGCCCGTTCGTGAGCAGTTCTTC
v_gene: TRBV4-2
j_gene: TRBJ2-1
d_gene: TRBD2
abundance: few

CDR3aa: CASSLQTSAYNEQFF
CDR3nt: TGTGCCAGCAGCTTACAGACAAGTGCCTACAATGAGCAGTTCTTC
v_gene: TRBV11-2
j_gene: TRBJ2-1
d_gene: .
abundance: .

CDR3aa: CASSPNRPSGNTIYF
CDR3nt: TGTGCCAGCTCACCGAACAGACCATCTGGAAACACCATATATTTT
v_gene: TRBV18
j_gene: TRBJ1-3
d_gene: .
abundance: once

CDR3aa: CASRVIAGVRERYGEQYF
CDR3nt: TGTGCCAGCAGAGTTATTGCGGGAGTTAGGGAGCGATATGGCGAGCAGTACTTC
v_gene: TRBV11-2
j_gene: TRBJ2-7
d_gene: TRBD2
abundance: few

CDR3aa: CASSGTVHQPQHF
CDR3nt: TGTGCCAGCTCAGGGACAGTTCATCAGCCCCAGCATTTT
v_gene: TRBV18
j_gene: TRBJ1-5
d_gene: TRBD1
abundance: .

CDR3aa: CASSADYPYNEQFF
CDR3nt: TGTGCCAGCAGCGCCGACTACCCCTACAATGAGCAGTTCTTC
v_gene: TRBV13
j_gene: TRBJ2-1
d_gene: .
abundance: .

CDR3aa: CASSGREGPYEQYF
CDR3nt: TGTGCCAGCAGCGGTCGGGAGGGCCCCTACGAGCAGTACTTC
v_gene: TRBV27
j_gene: TRBJ2-7
d_gene: TRBD2
abundance: .

CDR3aa: CASSTGTVAGANVLTF
CDR3nt: TGTGCCAGCAGCACCGGGACAGTGGCTGGGGCCAACGTCCTGACTTTC
v_gene: TRBV7-8
j_gene: TRBJ2-6
d_gene: TRBD1
abundance: .

CDR3aa: CASTHIEDYGYTF
CDR3nt: TGTGCCAGCACCCACATAGAGGACTATGGCTACACCTTC
v_gene: TRBV28
j_gene: TRBJ1-2
d_gene: .
abundance: .

CDR3aa: CASSLEGHSYEQYF
CDR3nt: TGTGCCAGCAGCTTAGAAGGTCATAGCTACGAGCAGTACTTC
v_gene: TRBV7-9
j_gene: TRBJ2-7
d_gene: .
abundance: .

CDR3aa: CASSVASGSSSYEQYF
CDR3nt: TGTGCCAGCAGCGTAGCTAGCGGGAGCAGCTCCTACGAGCAGTACTTC
v_gene: TRBV9
j_gene: TRBJ2-7
d_gene: TRBD2
abundance: .